The 10 T cell receptor beta chains below come from one sample, sequenced in a study of beta chain features in type 1 diabetes. Investigators reverse transcribed all isolated RNA, so they sequenced expressed TCRB transcripts. TCRdb's copy holds only in-frame clones and misses some; the assay was immunoSEQ multiplex PCR. The sample records about 160,000 clones, around 8% being singletons. Their target antigens are unknown. Study-wide results and caveats: When Type 1 diabetes patients were examined, their TCRB CDR3s proved moderately but significantly shorter in all four CD4+ subsets.

The source material was central memory CD4+ T cells from blood. Receptors were obtained from a woman younger than 30 with type 1 diabetes.

This clone was observed a handful of times. The chain links TRBV15 to TRBJ2-1; 12 nucleotides match TRBD2. V was clipped by 4 bases and J by 5 bases; unmatched bases: 3. The CDR3 spans 15 residues. CDR1 is LNHNV and CDR2 is YYDKDF in the germline V gene (reference sequence). The DNA of the CDR3 is TGTGCCACCAGCACCCGGACTAGCGGGGACAATGAGCAGTTCTTC. Residues: CATSTRTSGDNEQFF.

The chain couples TRBV5-4 to TRBJ2-5; the match to TRBD2 covers 8 bases. Germline CDR1 is SGHNT and CDR2 is YYREEE (reference sequence). The CDR3 sequence is 13 residues long. V gave up 6 bases and J gave up 3 bases; unmatched junction bases: 4. This CDR3 is CASTTLAEETQYF. Written as DNA, the CDR3 is TGTGCCAGCACCACACTAGCGGAAGAGACCCAGTACTTC.

This clone was recorded only once. The V call is TRBV7-9, the J call TRBJ1-1; D is uncertain. CDR1 and CDR2 from the germline V gene are SEHNR and FQNEAQ (reference sequence). CDR3 size: 15 residues. V gave up 7 bases and J gave up 3 bases, with 18 bases separating them. The CDR3 region has the DNA TGTGCCAGCATCCGTCGGCGGGGTTATGACACTGAAGCTTTCTTT. Encoded protein: CASIRRRGYDTEAFF.

This chain connects TRBV30 to TRBJ1-2, with TRBD1 identical over 9 bases. Losses at the gene ends were 0 bases for V and 9 bases for J; bases not matched to a gene: 8. This CDR3 spans 14 amino acids. Germline CDR1 is GTSNPN and CDR2 is SVGIG (reference sequence). The CDR3 reads CAWSVLRGQGSYTF. In nucleotides, the CDR3 is TGTGCCTGGAGTGTACTTAGGGGACAGGGCAGCTACACCTTC.

CDR3 amino acids: CSAAGTSFNEQFF. The CDR3 DNA follows: TGCAGCGCCGCCGGGACTAGCTTTAATGAGCAGTTCTTC. This chain connects TRBV29-1 to TRBJ2-1; 9 bases line up with TRBD2. The CDR3 sequence is 13 residues long. Trimming at V came to 7 bases and at J to 7 bases, leaving 8 bases not matched to a gene. Germline V lookup: CDR1 SQVTM, CDR2 ANQGSEA.

The chain carries TRBV7-9 and TRBJ2-2, with 8 bases fitting TRBD2. V lost 5 bases to trimming and J lost 7 bases; unmatched junction nucleotides: 12. Germline V CDR1 and CDR2: SEHNR, FQNEAQ (reference sequence). The CDR3 has 16 amino acids. The CDR3 sequence: CASSQGVTSEGGELFF. The CDR3 region has the DNA TGTGCCAGCAGCCAAGGCGTGACTAGCGAGGGCGGGGAGCTGTTTTTT.

The chain is built from TRBV4-3 and TRBJ1-1; D is unclear. Per germline, CDR1 LGHNA and CDR2 YSLEER. The CDR3 has 14 residues. Trimming took 3 bases from V and 6 from J, leaving 14 bases between them. CDR3 in DNA: TGCGCCAGCAGCCAGGGCGGGTGGATGGCTGAAGCTTTCTTT. This sequence encodes CASSQGGWMAEAFF.

V and J are TRBV30 and TRBJ2-1; 7 positions match TRBD2. Germline V lookup: CDR1 GTSNPN, CDR2 SVGIG (reference sequence). This CDR3 comprises 15 residues. The ends lost 5 bases at V and 4 bases at J; junction bases unmatched: 11. The CDR3 coding sequence is TGTGCCTGGGATGCCAACGGGGGGTGGTACAATGAGCAGTTCTTC. It specifies CAWDANGGWYNEQFF.

In its sample, this clone was seen a few times. The rearrangement links TRBV7-2 to TRBJ1-1; TRBD1 aligns across 12 bases. This CDR3 has 15 amino acids. With 8 bases clipped from V and 7 bases from J, the junction kept 11 bases outside the gene matches. CDR1 SGHTA and CDR2 FQGNSA come from the germline V gene. DNA of the CDR3: TGTGCCAGCTCGAACCACGGGACAGGGGGCATTGAAGCTTTCTTT. Translation: CASSNHGTGGIEAFF.

The J gene is TRBJ1-5, the V gene TRBV7-9; maybe TRBD1 (5 bases). The CDR3 loop spans 13 amino acids. CDR1 is SEHNR and CDR2 is FQNEAQ in the germline V gene (reference sequence). The germline V and J ends were trimmed by 5 bases and 4 bases, with 9 bases remaining between them. DNA for the CDR3: TGTGCCAGCAGCGTAGAGGGGAATCAGCCCCAGCATTTT. It codes for CASSVEGNQPQHF.